The clone carrying this T cell receptor beta chain was recorded at least ten times. Its antigen is undetermined. The ends were cut back, 5 bases at V and 0 bases at J, with 11 bases in the middle. The CDR3 totals 16 residues. Germline CDR1 and CDR2: SGHNT and YENEEA. The data were taken from a study of T cell repertoires in cytomegalovirus infection. Study-wide context: Both CMV infection and a matching HLA type were indicated by public TCR beta signatures. The study's findings and limits: Dominating the ex vivo response were TCR beta clonotypes that were CMV-specific and HLA-C-restricted. Cumulative frequency of public TCR beta families picked out carriers of CMV plus the relevant HLA.

MiXCR, run by TCRdb on the reads, gives a single entry per CDR3 protein. The sample lists 300,000 or so distinct CDR3 sequences, 9.6% seen once, with around 2.6% in the top ten. The chain recombines TRBV11-3 with TRBJ2-6; D may be TRBD1 or TRBD2 (6 bases each). The clonotype was recovered from a human donor in good health (CMV status not recorded). Some clones in this sample may be carry-over from other donors' samples. The specimen sequenced was PBMCs. The CDR3 bases are TGTGCCAGCAGCCCCCGGGGGCCCTCTGGGGCCAACGTCCTGACTTTC. Translating it yields CASSPRGPSGANVLTF.